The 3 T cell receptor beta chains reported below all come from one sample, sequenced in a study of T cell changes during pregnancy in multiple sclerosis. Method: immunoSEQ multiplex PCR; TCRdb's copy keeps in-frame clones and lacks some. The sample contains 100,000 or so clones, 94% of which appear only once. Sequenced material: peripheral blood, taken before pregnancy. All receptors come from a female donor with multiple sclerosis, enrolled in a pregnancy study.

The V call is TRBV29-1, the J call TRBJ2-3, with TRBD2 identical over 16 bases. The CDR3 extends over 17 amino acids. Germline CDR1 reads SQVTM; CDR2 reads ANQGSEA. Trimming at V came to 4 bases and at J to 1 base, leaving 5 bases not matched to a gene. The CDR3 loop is CSVAGLAGGPRTDTQYF. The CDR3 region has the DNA TGCAGCGTTGCGGGACTAGCGGGAGGGCCCCGCACAGATACGCAGTATTTT.

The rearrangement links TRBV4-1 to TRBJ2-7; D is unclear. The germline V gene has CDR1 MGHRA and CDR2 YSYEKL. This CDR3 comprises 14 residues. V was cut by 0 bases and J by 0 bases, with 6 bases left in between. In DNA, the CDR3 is TGCGCCAGCAGCCAAGATGCTACCTCCTACGAGCAGTACTTC. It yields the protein CASSQDATSYEQYF.

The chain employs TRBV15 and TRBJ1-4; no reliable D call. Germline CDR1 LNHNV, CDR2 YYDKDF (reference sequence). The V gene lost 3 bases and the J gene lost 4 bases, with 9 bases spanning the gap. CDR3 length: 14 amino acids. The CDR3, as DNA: TGTGCCACCAGCAGTCAGCGGCTTAATGAAAAACTGTTTTTT. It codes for CATSSQRLNEKLFF.